This T cell receptor (beta chain) was captured by sequencing in a study of response to subunit inactivated influenza vaccine listed by TCRdb under 2018. About the study as a whole: The study used deep quantitative T cell receptor repertoire profiling to track responses to a trivalent subunit inactivated influenza vaccine.

The paper's findings and limits, for the study overall: According to the authors, only a limited number of new T cells may be recruited by each seasonal influenza vaccination.

As to this clonotype: Its specific antigen is unknown. No much larger clonotype is one base removed from it; base qualities were not supplied.

The germline V gene yields SGHVS for CDR1 and FNYEAQ for CDR2. V ends up 0 bases short and J 6 bases short, with an unmatched junction base count of 7. The CDR3 numbers 16 residues from cysteine through phenylalanine. CDR3 DNA is the only sequence kept; it has 48 bases, read in frame from the first base. Libraries were made using RT-PCR. These reads were obtained on an Illumina HiSeq 2500. The raw public reads went through TCRdb reprocessing: fastp at Q25, MiXCR clone calling, in-frame beta chains kept. Every entry covers one CDR3 protein and lists the most common genes and DNA from its rows. Counted in this sample were about half a million distinct CDR3 sequences; around 25% of them appeared once. The ten largest account for around 1.8% of the sample.

The chain employs TRBV7-6 and TRBJ2-1, with TRBD2 identical over 8 junction bases. The specimen was CD4+ T cells sorted from PBMCs, collected approximately 5 days after vaccination. The sequence was obtained from a man aged 45-60 years who received an inactivated influenza vaccine. Donor details come from another sample of the same person, matched by shared clones. CDR3 loop: CASSLATSGSRNEQFF. The DNA reads TGTGCCAGCAGCTTAGCGACCAGCGGGAGCCGCAATGAGCAGTTCTTC.